This TCR beta chain was sequenced for a study of Ad26.COV2.S vaccination and SARS-CoV-2 variants. Overall study context: Intramuscular Ad26.COV2.S at 5x10^10 or 1x10^11 viral particles. Notes on the study in general: It was found that vaccine and placebo recipients had similar non-spike TCR breadth.

The length of the CDR3 is 15 residues. The ends were cut back, 2 bases at V and 3 bases at J, with 8 bases in the middle. The germline V gene has CDR1 MNHEY and CDR2 SMNVEV (reference sequence). Treatment reported: 15 to 20 received Ad26.COV2.S at low or high dose, single or two shots; 5 received placebo; per-sample allocation not given. Each sample was drawn 63 days after the first injection (of vaccine or placebo). In the case of this clone: Its antigen is still unknown.

Some clones are missing from TCRdb's copy, which holds only in-frame ones; the method was immunoSEQ multiplex PCR. The table lists 350,000 to 500,000 clones, less than 95% of them singletons. Sample: peripheral blood, taken in a trial of Ad26.COV2.S vaccine versus placebo. The chain has TRBV27 and TRBJ2-6; a weak D match, TRBD1 (6 bases). The source of this sequence is a person aged 18 to 59 who received the Ad26.COV2.S COVID-19 vaccine or a placebo. CDR3 amino acids: CASSLAQGGANVLTF. The CDR3 DNA reads TGTGCCAGCAGTTTAGCACAGGGTGGGGCCAACGTCCTGACTTTC.